The clone carrying this TCR beta chain appeared once. Additional DNA sequences in this sample encode the identical CDR3. This sample is part of a study of blood T cell repertoires in COVID-19. Study-level information: Researchers got acute and convalescent COVID-19 samples from the United States, Italy and Spain.

This CDR3 comprises 14 residues. The J segment lost 3 bases and the V segment lost 1 base, leaving 1 base of the junction unmatched. CDR1 and CDR2 (germline): SEHNR, FQNEAQ (reference sequence). Sequencing used immunoSEQ multiplex PCR; TCRdb keeps in-frame clones, though not all of them. Of roughly 150,000 clones listed, over 75% are singletons. The clonotype originates from a man aged 55 to 70 with active or convalescent COVID-19. Sequenced: peripheral blood. The chain combines TRBV7-9 with TRBJ2-7; TRBD1 agrees at 9 bases. The CDR3 bases are TGTGCCAGCAGCTTAGGGACAGGGGTCTACGAGCAGTACTTC. Protein product: CASSLGTGVYEQYF. The whole variable domain, remainder taken from reference TRBV7-9 and TRBJ2-7, is DTGVSQNPRHKITKRGQNVTFRCDPISEHNRLYWYRQTLGQGPEFLTYFQNEAQLEKSRLLSDRFSAERPKGSFSTLEIQRTEQGDSAMYLCASSLGTGVYEQYFGPGTRLTVT.